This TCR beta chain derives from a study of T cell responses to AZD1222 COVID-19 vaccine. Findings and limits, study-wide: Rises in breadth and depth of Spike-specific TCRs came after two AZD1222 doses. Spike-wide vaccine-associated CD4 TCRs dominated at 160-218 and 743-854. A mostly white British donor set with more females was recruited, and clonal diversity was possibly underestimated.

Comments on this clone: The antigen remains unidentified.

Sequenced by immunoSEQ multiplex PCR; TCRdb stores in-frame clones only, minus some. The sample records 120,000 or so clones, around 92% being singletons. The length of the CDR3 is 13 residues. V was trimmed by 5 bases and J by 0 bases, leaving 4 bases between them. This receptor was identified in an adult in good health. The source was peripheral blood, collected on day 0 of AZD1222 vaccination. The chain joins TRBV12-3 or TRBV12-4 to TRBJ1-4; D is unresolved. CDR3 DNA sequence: TGTGCCAGCAGTCACGCAACTAATGAAAAACTGTTTTTT. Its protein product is CASSHATNEKLFF.